What follows is one T cell receptor (beta chain) and its context. Distinct nucleotide sequences in the sample also encode this CDR3. This record comes from a study of blood T cell repertoires in COVID-19. The CDR3 spans 13 residues. V lost 0 bases and J 3 bases, leaving 7 bases between the germline ends. Germline lookup yields CDR1 SGHRS and CDR2 YFSETQ. Clones were read by immunoSEQ multiplex PCR, and TCRdb kept only the in-frame ones, dropping some. Of 390,000 or so clones listed, about 90% are singletons. The source is a man aged 18 to 29 with active or convalescent COVID-19. The sequencing sample was made of peripheral blood. The rearrangement uses TRBV5-1 and TRBJ2-7; D is possibly TRBD2 (5 bases). The CDR3 DNA reads TGCGCCAGCAGCTTGGCGGCGGGCTACGAGCAGTACTTC. It translates to CASSLAAGYEQYF.